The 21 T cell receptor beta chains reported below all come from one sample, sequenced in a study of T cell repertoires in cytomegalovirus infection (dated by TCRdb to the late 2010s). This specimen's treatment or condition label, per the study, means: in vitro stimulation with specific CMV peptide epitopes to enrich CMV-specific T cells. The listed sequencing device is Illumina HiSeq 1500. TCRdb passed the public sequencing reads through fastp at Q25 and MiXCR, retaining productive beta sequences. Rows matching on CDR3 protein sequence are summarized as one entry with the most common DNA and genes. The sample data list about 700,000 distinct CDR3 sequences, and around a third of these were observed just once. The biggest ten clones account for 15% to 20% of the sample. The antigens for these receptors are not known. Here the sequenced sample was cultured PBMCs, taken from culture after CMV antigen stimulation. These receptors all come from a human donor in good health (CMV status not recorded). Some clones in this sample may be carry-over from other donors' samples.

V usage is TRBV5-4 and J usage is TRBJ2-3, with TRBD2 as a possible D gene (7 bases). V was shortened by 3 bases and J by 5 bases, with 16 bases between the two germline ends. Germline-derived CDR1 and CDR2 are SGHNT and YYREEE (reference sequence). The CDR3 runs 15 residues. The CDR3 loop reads CASSSRGAVQDTQYF. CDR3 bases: TGTGCCAGCAGCTCTCGGGGGGCCGTCCAAGATACGCAGTATTTT.

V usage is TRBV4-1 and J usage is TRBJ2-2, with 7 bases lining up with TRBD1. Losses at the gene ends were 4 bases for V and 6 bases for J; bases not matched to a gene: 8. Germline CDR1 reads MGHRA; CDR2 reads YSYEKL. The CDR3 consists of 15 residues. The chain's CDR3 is CASSLRDSFSGELFF. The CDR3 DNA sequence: TGCGCCAGCAGCCTCCGGGACAGTTTTTCCGGGGAGCTGTTTTTT.

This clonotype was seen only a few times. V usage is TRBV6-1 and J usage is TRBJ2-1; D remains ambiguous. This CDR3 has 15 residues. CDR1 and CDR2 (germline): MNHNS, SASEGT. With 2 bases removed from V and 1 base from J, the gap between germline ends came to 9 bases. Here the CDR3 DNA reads TGTGCCAGCAGTGAATTTGCTATGTCCTACAATGAGCAGTTCTTC. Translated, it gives CASSEFAMSYNEQFF.

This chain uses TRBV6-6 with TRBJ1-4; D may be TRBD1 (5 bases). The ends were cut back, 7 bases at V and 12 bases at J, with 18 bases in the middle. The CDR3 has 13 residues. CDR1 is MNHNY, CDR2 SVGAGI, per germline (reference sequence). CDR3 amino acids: CASTRDLRVELFF. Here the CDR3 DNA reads TGTGCCAGCACCCGCGATCTCAGGGTGGAACTGTTTTTT.

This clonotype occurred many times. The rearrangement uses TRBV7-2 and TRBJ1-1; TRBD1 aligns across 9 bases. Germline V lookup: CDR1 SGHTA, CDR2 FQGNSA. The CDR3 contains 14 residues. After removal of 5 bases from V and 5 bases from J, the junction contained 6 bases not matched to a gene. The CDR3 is CASSTQQGATEAFF. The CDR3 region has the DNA TGTGCCAGCAGCACTCAACAGGGGGCGACTGAAGCTTTCTTT. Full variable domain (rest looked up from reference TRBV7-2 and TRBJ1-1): GAGVSQSPSNKVTEKGKDVELRCDPISGHTALYWYRQSLGQGLEFLIYFQGNSAPDKSGLPSDRFSAERTGGSVSTLTIQRTQQEDSAVYLCASSTQQGATEAFFGQGTRLTVV.

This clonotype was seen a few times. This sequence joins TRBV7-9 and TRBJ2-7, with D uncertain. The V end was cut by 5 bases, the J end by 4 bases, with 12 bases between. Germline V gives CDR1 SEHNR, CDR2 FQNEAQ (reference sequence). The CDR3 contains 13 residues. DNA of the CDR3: TGTGCCAGCAGCCGGGCGCTGCTGTACGAGCAGTACTTC. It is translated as CASSRALLYEQYF.

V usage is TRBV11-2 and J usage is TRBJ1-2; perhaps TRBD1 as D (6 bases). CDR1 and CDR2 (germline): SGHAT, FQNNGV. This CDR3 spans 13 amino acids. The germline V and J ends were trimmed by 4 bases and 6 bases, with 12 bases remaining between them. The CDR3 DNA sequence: TGTGCCAGCAGCTCACAGGGATTCGATGGCTACACCTTC. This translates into CASSSQGFDGYTF.

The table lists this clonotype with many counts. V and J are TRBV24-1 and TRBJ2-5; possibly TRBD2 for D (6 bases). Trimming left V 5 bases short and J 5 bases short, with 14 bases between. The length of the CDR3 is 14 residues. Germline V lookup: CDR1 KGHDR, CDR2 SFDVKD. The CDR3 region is CATSARAAGETQYF. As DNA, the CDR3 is TGTGCCACCAGTGCCCGTGCCGCGGGGGAGACCCAGTACTTC.

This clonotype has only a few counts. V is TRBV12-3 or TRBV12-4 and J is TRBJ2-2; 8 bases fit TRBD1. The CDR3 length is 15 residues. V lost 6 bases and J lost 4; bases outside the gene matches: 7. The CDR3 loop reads CASSRGQAPTGELFF. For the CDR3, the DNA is TGTGCCAGCAGCCGGGGACAGGCTCCCACCGGGGAGCTGTTTTTT.

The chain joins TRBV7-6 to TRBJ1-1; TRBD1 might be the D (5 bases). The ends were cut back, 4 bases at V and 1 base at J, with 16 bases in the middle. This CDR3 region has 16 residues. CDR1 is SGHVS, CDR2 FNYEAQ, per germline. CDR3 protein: CASSSDVGQENTEAFF. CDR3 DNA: TGTGCCAGCAGCTCAGACGTGGGGCAGGAGAACACTGAAGCTTTCTTT.

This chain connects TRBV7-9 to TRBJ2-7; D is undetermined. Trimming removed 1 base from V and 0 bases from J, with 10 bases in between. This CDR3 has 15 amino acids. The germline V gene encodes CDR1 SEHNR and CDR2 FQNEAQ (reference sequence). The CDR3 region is CASSLGVLSSYEQYF. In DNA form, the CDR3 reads TGTGCCAGCAGCTTAGGCGTCCTAAGCTCCTACGAGCAGTACTTC. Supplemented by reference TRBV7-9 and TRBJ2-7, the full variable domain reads DTGVSQNPRHKITKRGQNVTFRCDPISEHNRLYWYRQTLGQGPEFLTYFQNEAQLEKSRLLSDRFSAERPKGSFSTLEIQRTEQGDSAMYLCASSLGVLSSYEQYFGPGTRLTVT.

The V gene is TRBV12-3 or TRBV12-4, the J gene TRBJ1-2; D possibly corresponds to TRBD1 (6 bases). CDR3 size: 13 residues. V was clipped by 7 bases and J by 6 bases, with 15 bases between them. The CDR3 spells CASIKVGGHGYTF. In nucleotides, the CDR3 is TGTGCCAGCATCAAGGTCGGGGGCCATGGCTACACCTTC.

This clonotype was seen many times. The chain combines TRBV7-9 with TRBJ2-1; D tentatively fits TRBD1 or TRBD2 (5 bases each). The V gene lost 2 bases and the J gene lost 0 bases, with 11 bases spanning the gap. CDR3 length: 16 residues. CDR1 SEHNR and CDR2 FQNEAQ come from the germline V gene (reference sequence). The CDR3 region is CASSLWAGSSYNEQFF. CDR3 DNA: TGTGCCAGCAGCTTATGGGCAGGGAGCTCCTACAATGAGCAGTTCTTC.

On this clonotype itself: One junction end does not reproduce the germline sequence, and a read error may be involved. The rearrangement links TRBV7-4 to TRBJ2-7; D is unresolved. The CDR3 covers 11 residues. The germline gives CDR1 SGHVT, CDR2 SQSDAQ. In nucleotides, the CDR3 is TGTGCCAGCACGGACCTTTACGAGCAGCACTTC. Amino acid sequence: CASTDLYEQHF.

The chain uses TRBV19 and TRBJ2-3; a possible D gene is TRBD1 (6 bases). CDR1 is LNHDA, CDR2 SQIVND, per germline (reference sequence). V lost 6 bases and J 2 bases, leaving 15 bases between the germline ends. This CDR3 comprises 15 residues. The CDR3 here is CASSADRLITDTQYF. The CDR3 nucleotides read TGTGCCAGTAGCGCGGACAGACTAATCACAGATACGCAGTATTTT.

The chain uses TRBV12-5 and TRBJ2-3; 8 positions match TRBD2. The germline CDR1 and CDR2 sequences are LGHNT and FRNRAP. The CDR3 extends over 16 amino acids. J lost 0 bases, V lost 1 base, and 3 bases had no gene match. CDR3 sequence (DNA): TGTGCTAGTGGTTTGGGACTAGCGCATAGCACAGATACGCAGTATTTT. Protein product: CASGLGLAHSTDTQYF.

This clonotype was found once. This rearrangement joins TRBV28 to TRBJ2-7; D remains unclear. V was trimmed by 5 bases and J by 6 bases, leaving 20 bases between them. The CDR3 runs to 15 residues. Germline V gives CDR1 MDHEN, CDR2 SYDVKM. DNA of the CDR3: TGTGCCAGCAGTCCAAACCTCTCTGGGGTCTCCGAGCAGTACTTC. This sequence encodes CASSPNLSGVSEQYF.

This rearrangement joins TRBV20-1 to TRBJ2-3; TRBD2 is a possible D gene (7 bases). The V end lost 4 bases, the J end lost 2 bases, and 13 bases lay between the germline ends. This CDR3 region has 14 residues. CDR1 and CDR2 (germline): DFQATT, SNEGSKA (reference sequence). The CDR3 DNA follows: TGCAGTGCTACCAAGGGGGGGAACACAGATACGCAGTATTTT. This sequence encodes CSATKGGNTDTQYF.

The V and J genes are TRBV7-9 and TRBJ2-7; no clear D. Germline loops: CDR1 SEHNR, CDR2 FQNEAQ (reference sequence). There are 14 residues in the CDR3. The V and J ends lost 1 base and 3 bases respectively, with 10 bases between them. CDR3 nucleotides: TGTGCCAGCAGCTTAGGGATGGAGTTCTACGAGCAGTACTTC. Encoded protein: CASSLGMEFYEQYF.

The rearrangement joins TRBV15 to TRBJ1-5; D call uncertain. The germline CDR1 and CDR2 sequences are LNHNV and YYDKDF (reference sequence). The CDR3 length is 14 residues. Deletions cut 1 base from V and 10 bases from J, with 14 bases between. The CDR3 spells CATSRGLDLEPQHF. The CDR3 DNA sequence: TGTGCCACCAGCAGAGGGTTAGATCTTGAACCCCAGCATTTT.

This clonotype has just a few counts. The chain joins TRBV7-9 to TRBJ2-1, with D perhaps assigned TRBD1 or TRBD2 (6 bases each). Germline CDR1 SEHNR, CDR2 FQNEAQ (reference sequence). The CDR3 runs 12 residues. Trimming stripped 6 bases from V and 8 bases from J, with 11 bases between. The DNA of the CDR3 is TGTGCCAGCAGAAAAAGGGGGGATGAGCAGTTCTTC. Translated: CASRKRGDEQFF.